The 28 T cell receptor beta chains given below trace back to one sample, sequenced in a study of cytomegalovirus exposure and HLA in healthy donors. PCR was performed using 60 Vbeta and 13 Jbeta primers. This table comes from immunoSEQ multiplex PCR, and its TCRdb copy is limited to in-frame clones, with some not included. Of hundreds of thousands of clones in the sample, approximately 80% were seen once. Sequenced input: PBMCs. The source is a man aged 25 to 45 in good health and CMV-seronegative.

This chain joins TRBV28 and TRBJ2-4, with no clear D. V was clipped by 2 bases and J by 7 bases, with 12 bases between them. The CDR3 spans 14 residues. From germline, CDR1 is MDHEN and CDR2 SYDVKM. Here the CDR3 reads CASSLTDPRNIQYF. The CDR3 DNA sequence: TGTGCCAGCAGTTTAACAGACCCCCGTAACATTCAGTACTTC.

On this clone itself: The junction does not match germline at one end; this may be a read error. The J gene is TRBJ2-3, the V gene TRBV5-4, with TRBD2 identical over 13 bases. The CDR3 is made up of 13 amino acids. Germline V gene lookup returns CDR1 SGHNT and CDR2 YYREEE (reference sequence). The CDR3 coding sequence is TGTGCCAGCAGCTTGGCTGGACTAGCGGGGGTGACTTTT. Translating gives CASSLAGLAGVTF.

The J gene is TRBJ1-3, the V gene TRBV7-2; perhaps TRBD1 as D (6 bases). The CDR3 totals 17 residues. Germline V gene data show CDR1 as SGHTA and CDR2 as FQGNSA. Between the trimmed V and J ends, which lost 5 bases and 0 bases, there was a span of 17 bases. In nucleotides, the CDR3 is TGTGCCAGCAGCAAGGCCCACCTACAGGGCTCTGGAAACACCATATATTTT. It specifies CASSKAHLQGSGNTIYF.

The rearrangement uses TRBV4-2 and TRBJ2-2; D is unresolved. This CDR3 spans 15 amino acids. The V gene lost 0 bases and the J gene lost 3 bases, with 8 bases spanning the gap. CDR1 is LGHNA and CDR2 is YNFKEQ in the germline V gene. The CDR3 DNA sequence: TGTGCCAGCAGCCAAGAAACTTCCTACACCGGGGAGCTGTTTTTT. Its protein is CASSQETSYTGELFF.

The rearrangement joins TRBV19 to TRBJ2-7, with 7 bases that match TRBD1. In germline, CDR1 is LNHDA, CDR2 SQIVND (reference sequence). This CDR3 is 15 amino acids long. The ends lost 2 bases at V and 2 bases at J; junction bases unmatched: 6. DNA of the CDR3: TGTGCCAGTAGTATACCCGGACAGGCCACCTACGAGCAGTACTTC. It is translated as CASSIPGQATYEQYF.

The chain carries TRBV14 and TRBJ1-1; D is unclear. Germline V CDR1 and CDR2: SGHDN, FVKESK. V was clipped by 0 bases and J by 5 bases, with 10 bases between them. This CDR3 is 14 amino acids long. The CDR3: CASSQELGRTEAFF. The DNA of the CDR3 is TGTGCCAGCAGCCAAGAACTCGGGAGGACTGAAGCTTTCTTT.

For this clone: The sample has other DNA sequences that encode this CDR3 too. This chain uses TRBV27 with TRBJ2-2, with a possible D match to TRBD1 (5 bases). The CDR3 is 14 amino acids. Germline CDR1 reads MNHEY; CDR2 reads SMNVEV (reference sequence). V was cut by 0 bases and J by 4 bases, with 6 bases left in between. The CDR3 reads CASSLSQGTGELFF. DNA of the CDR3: TGTGCCAGCAGTTTATCGCAGGGCACCGGGGAGCTGTTTTTT.

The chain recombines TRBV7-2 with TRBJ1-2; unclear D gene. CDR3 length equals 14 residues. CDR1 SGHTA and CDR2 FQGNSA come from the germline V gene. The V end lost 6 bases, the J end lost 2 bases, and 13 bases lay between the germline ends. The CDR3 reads CASSFSRENYGYTF. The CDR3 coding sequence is TGTGCCAGCAGTTTCTCGAGGGAAAACTATGGCTACACCTTC.

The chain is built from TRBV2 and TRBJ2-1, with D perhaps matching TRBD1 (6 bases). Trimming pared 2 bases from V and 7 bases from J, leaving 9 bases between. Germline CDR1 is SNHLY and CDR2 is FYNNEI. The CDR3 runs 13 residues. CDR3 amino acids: CASSEQGMNEQFF. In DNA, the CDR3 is TGTGCCAGCAGTGAACAGGGGATGAATGAGCAGTTCTTC.

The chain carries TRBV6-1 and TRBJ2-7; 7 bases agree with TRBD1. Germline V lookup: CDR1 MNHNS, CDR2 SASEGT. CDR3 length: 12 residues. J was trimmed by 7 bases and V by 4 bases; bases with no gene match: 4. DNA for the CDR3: TGTGCCAGCAGTGGACAGGGTAAGGAGCAGTACTTC. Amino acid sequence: CASSGQGKEQYF.

CDR3 DNA sequence: TGCGCCAGCAGCCAGGGTCCGCGCAGGACAGATACGCAGTATTTT. As protein: CASSQGPRRTDTQYF. V usage is TRBV4-3 and J usage is TRBJ2-3; no clear D. This CDR3 spans 15 amino acids. Between the trimmed V and J ends, which lost 3 bases and 3 bases, there was a span of 13 bases. Per germline, CDR1 LGHNA and CDR2 YSLEER.

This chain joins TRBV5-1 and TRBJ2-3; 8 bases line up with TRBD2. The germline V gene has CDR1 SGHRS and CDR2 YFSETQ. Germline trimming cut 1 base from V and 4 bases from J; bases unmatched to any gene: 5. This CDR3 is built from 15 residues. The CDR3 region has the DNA TGCGCCAGCAGCTTGTCGGGACTAGTCTCAGATACGCAGTATTTT. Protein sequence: CASSLSGLVSDTQYF.

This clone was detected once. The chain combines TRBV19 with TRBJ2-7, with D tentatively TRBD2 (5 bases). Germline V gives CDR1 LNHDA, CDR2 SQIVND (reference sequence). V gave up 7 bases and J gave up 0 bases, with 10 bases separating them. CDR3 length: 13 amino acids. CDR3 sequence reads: CASTPGNSYEQYF. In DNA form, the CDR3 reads TGTGCCAGTACCCCGGGGAACTCCTACGAGCAGTACTTC. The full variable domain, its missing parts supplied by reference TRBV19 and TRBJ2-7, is DGGITQSPKYLFRKEGQNVTLSCEQNLNHDAMYWYRQDPGQGLRLIYYSQIVNDFQKGDIAEGYSVSREKKESFPLTVTSAQKNPTAFYLCASTPGNSYEQYFGPGTRLTVT.

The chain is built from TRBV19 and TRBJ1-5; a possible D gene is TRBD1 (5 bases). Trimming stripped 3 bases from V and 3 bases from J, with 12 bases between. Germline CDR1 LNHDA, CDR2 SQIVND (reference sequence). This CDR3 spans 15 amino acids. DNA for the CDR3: TGTGCCAGTAGTATCGGCGGGACCATCAATCAGCCCCAGCATTTT. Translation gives CASSIGGTINQPQHF.

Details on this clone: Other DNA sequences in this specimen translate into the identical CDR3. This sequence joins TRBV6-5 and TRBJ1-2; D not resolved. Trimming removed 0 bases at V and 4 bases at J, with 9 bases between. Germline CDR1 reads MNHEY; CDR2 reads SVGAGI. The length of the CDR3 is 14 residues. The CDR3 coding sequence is TGTGCCAGCAGTTACTCGGGAGGATCCTATGGCTACACCTTC. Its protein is CASSYSGGSYGYTF.

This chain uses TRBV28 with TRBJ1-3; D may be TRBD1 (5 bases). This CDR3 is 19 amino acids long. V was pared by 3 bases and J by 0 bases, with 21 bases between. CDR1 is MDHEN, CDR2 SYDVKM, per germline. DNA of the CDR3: TGTGCCAGCAGTTTTTCGGGGGGATGGGGGTCAGGCTCTGGAAACACCATATATTTT. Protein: CASSFSGGWGSGSGNTIYF.

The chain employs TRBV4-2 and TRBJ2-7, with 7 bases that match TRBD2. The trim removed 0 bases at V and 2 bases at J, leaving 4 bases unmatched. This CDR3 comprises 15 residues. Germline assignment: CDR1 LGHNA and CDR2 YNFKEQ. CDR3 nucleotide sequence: TGTGCCAGCAGCCAAGAGCCTAGCGGTACCTACGAGCAGTACTTC. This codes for CASSQEPSGTYEQYF.

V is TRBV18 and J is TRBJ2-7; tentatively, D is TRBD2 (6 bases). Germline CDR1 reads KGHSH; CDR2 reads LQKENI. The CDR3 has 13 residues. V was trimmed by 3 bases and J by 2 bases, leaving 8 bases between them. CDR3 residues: CASSPRETYEQYF. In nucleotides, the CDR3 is TGTGCCAGCTCACCCCGGGAGACCTACGAGCAGTACTTC.

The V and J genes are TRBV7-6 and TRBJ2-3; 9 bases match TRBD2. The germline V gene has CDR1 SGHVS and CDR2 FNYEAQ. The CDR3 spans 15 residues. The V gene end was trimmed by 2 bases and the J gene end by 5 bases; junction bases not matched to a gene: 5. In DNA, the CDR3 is TGTGCCAGCAGCTTACAGCGGGGGGCTGGAGATACGCAGTATTTT. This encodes CASSLQRGAGDTQYF. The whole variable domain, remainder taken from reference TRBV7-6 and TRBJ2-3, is GAGVSQSPRYKVTKRGQDVALRCDPISGHVSLYWYRQALGQGPEFLTYFNYEAQQDKSGLPNDRFSAERPEGSISTLTIQRTEQRDSAMYRCASSLQRGAGDTQYFGPGTRLTVL.

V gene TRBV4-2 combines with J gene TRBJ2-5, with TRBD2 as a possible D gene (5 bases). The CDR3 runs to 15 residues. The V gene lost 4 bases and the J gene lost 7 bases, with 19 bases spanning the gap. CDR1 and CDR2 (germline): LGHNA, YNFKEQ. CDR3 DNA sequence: TGTGCCAGCAGCCCCTCACTAGAACGATGGGTGACCCAGTACTTC. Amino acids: CASSPSLERWVTQYF.

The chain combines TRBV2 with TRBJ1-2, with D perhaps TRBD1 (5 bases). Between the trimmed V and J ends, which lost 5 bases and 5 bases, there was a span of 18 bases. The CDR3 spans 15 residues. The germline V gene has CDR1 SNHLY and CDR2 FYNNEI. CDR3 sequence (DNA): TGTGCCAGCAGTTTCCTCGGGGAGGGGTCATATGGCTACACCTTC. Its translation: CASSFLGEGSYGYTF.

CDR3 DNA: TGTGCCAGCAGCTCCCAACCACCAAGACTAGCGGTAACAGATACGCAGTATTTT. It specifies CASSSQPPRLAVTDTQYF. V and J are TRBV7-2 and TRBJ2-3; 9 bases are a match to TRBD2. The germline V gene has CDR1 SGHTA and CDR2 FQGNSA. The CDR3 consists of 18 residues. The junction had 14 bases not matched to a gene; V was cut back by 4 bases and J by 3 bases.

The CDR3 protein is CASSSTDSNTEAFF. The CDR3 DNA is TGTGCCAGCAGTTCTACGGACTCCAACACTGAAGCTTTCTTT. The chain employs TRBV6-6 and TRBJ1-1; no definite D call. Germline CDR1 and CDR2: MNHNY and SVGAGI (reference sequence). V gave up 4 bases and J gave up 2 bases, with 11 bases separating them. CDR3 length: 14 residues.

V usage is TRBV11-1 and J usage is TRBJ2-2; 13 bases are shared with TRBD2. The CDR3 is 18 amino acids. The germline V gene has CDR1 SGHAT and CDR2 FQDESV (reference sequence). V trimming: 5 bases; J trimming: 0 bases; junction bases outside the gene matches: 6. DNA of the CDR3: TGTGCCAGCAGCCCTGGACTAGCGGGGGCTTCGAACACCGGGGAGCTGTTTTTT. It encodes CASSPGLAGASNTGELFF.

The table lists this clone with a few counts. The CDR3 DNA is TGCAGCGGCAGTGAGCGGGGGCCTACAGATACGCAGTATTTT. Protein: CSGSERGPTDTQYF. The chain combines TRBV29-1 with TRBJ2-3; 8 nucleotides agree with TRBD2. The CDR3 contains 14 residues. Per germline, CDR1 SQVTM and CDR2 ANQGSEA. J was trimmed by 3 bases and V by 7 bases; bases with no gene match: 9.

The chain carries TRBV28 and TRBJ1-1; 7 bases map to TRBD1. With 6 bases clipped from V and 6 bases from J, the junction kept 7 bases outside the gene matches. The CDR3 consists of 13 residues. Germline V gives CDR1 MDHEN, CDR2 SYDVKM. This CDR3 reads CASSPGGGPEAFF. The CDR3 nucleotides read TGTGCCAGCAGCCCTGGAGGGGGCCCTGAAGCTTTCTTT.

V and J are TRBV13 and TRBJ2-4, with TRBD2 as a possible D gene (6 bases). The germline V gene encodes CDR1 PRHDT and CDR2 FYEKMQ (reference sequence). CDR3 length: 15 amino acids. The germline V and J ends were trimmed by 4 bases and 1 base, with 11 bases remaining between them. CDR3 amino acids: CASSSWGRAKNIQYF. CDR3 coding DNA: TGTGCCAGCAGCTCCTGGGGGAGGGCCAAAAACATTCAGTACTTC.

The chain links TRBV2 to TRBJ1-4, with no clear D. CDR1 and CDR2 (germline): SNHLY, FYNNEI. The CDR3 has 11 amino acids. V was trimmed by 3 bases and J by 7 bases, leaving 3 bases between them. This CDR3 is CASSDGEKLFF. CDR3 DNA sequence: TGTGCCAGCAGTGACGGTGAAAAACTGTTTTTT.